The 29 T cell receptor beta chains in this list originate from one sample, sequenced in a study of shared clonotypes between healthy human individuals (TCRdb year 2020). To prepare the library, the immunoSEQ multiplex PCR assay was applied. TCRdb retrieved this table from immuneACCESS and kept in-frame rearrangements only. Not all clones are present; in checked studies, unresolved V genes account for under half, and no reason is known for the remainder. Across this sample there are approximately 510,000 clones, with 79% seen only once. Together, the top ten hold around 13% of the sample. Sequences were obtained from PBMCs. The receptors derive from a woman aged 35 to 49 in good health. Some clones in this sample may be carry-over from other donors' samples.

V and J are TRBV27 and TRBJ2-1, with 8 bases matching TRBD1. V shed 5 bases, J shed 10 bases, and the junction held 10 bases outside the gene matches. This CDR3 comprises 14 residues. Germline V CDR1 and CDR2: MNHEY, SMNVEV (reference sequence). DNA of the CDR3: TGTGCCAGCAGTCCCCGGACAGGGCGGATGGAGCAGTTCTTC. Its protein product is CASSPRTGRMEQFF.

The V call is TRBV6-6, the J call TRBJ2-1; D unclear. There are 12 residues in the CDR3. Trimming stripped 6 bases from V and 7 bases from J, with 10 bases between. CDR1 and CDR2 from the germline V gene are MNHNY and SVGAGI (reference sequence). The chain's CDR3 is CASSPVQNEQFF. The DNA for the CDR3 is TGTGCCAGCAGCCCCGTTCAAAATGAGCAGTTCTTC.

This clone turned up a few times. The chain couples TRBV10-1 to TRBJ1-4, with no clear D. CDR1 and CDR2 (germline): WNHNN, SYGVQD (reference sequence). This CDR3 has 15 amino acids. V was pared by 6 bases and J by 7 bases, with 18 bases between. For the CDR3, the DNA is TGCGCCAGCAGCCCAGGCTTCCCGCCTGGTGAAAAACTGTTTTTT. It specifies CASSPGFPPGEKLFF.

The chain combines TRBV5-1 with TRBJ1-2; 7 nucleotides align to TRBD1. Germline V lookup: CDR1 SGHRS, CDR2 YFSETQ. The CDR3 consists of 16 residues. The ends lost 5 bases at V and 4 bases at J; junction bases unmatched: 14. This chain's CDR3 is CASSKTGNGGFYGYTF. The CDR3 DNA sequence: TGCGCCAGCAGTAAGACAGGGAATGGGGGATTCTATGGCTACACCTTC.

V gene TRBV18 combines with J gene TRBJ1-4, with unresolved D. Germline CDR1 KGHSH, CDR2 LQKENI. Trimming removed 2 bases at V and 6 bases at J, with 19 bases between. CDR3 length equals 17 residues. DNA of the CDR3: TGTGCCAGCTCACCAGAGCCAGTAAGAGGTTTTTATGAAAAACTGTTTTTT. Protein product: CASSPEPVRGFYEKLFF. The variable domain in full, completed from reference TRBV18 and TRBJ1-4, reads NAGVMQNPRHLVRRRGQEARLRCSPMKGHSHVYWYRQLPEEGLKFMVYLQKENIIDESGMPKERFSAEFPKEGPSILRIQQVVRGDSAAYFCASSPEPVRGFYEKLFFGSGTQLSVL.

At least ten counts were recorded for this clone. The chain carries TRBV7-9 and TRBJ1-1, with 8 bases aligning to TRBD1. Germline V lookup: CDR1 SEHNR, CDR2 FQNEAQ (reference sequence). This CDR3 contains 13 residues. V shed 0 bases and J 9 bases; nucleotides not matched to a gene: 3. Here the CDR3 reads CASSLAGQDQAFF. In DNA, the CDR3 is TGTGCCAGCAGCTTAGCGGGACAGGACCAAGCTTTCTTT. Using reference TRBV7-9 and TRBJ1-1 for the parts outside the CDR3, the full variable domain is DTGVSQNPRHKITKRGQNVTFRCDPISEHNRLYWYRQTLGQGPEFLTYFQNEAQLEKSRLLSDRFSAERPKGSFSTLEIQRTEQGDSAMYLCASSLAGQDQAFFGQGTRLTVV.

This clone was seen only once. DNA of the CDR3: TGTGCCTGGAAAGGGGGGCGCGACACCGGGGAGCTGTTTTTT. Residues: CAWKGGRDTGELFF. This chain links TRBV30 with TRBJ2-2; either TRBD1 or TRBD2 may fit D (6 bases each). In germline, CDR1 is GTSNPN, CDR2 SVGIG (reference sequence). CDR3 length: 14 amino acids. V lost 4 bases and J lost 3, with 12 bases in between.

The DNA of the CDR3 is TGTGCCAGCAGCTTAACCAATGGCTATGGCTACACCTTC. Its protein product is CASSLTNGYGYTF. J is TRBJ1-2 and V is TRBV7-3; D gene uncertain. Trimming shortened V by 0 bases and J by 4 bases, and 6 bases separated the two germline ends. CDR3 length equals 13 residues. The germline CDR1 and CDR2 sequences are SGHTA and FQGTGA. The entire variable domain, with the rest obtained from reference TRBV7-3 and TRBJ1-2, is as follows: GAGVSQTPSNKVTEKGKYVELRCDPISGHTALYWYRQSLGQGPEFLIYFQGTGAADDSGLPNDRFFAVRPEGSVSTLKIQRTERGDSAVYLCASSLTNGYGYTFGSGTRLTVV.

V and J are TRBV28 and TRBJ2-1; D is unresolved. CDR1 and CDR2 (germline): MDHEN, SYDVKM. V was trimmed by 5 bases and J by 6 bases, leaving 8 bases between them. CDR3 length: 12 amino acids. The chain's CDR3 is CASSPRINEQFF. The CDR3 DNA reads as TGTGCCAGCAGTCCACGAATCAATGAGCAGTTCTTC.

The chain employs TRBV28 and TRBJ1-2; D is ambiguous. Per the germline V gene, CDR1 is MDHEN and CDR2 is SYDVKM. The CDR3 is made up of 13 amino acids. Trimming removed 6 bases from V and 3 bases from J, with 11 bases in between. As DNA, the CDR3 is TGTGCCAGCAGCCCGCATTGGGACTATGGCTACACCTTC. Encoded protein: CASSPHWDYGYTF.

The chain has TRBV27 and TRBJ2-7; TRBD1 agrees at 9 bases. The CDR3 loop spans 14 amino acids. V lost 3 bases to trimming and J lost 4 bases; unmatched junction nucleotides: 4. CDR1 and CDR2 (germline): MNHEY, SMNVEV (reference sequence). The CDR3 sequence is CASSFRGQGYEQYF. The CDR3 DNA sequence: TGTGCCAGCAGTTTTCGGGGACAGGGTTACGAGCAGTACTTC.

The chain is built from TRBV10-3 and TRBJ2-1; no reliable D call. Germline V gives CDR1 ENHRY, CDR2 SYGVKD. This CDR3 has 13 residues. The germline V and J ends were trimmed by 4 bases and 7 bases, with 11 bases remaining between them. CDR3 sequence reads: CAISGPWGNEQFF. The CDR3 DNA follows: TGTGCCATCAGTGGTCCCTGGGGTAATGAGCAGTTCTTC.

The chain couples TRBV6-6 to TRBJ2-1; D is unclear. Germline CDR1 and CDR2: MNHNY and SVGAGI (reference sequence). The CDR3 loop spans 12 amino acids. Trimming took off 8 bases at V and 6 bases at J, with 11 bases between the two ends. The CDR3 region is CASAQRGNEQFF. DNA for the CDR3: TGTGCCAGCGCACAGAGAGGCAATGAGCAGTTCTTC.

This CDR3 reads CAWGSHEGPGEKLFF. The DNA for the CDR3 is TGTGCCTGGGGGTCCCACGAGGGGCCTGGGGAAAAACTGTTTTTT. The chain joins TRBV30 to TRBJ1-4; possibly TRBD1 for D (5 bases). Germline V gene data show CDR1 as GTSNPN and CDR2 as SVGIG (reference sequence). Between the trimmed V and J ends, which lost 5 bases and 8 bases, there was a span of 21 bases. This CDR3 is built from 15 residues.

CDR3 sequence (DNA): TGTGCCAGCAGCTTGGCTAGCGGCGCCTACGAGCAGTACTTC. Its translation: CASSLASGAYEQYF. This chain uses TRBV5-4 with TRBJ2-7; TRBD2 agrees at 7 bases. The germline CDR1 and CDR2 sequences are SGHNT and YYREEE (reference sequence). The CDR3 is 14 residues long. V gave up 0 bases and J gave up 2 bases; unmatched junction bases: 2. The full variable domain, its missing parts supplied by reference TRBV5-4 and TRBJ2-7, is ETGVTQSPTHLIKTRGQQVTLRCSSQSGHNTVSWYQQALGQGPQFIFQYYREEENGRGNFPPRFSGLQFPNYSSELNVNALELDDSALYLCASSLASGAYEQYFGPGTRLTVT.

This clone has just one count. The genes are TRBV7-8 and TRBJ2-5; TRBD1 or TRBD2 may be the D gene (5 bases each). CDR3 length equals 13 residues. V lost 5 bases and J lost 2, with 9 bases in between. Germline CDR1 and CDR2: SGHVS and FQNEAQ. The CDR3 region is CASSPGRQETQYF. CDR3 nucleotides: TGTGCCAGCAGCCCGGGACGTCAAGAGACCCAGTACTTC.

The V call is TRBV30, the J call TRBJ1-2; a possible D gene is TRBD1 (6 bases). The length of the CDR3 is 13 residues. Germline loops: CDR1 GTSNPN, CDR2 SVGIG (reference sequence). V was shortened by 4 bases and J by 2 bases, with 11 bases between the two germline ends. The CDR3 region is CAWTPTGNYGYTF. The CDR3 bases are TGTGCCTGGACTCCGACAGGAAACTATGGCTACACCTTC.

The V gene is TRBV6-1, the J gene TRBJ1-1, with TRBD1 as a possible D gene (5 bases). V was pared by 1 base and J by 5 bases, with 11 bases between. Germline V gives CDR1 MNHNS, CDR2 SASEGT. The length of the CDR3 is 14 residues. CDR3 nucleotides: TGTGCCAGCAGTGAAGTTGGGGGGTGGACTGAAGCTTTCTTT. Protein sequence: CASSEVGGWTEAFF.

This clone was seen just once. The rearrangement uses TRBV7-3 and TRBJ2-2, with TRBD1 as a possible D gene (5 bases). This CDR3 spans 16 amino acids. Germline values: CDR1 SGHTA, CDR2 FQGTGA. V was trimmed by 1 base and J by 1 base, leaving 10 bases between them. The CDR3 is CASSLNGARNTGELFF. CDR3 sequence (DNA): TGTGCCAGCAGCTTAAATGGGGCCCGGAACACCGGGGAGCTGTTTTTT. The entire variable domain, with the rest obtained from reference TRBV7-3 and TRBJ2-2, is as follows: GAGVSQTPSNKVTEKGKYVELRCDPISGHTALYWYRQSLGQGPEFLIYFQGTGAADDSGLPNDRFFAVRPEGSVSTLKIQRTERGDSAVYLCASSLNGARNTGELFFGEGSRLTVL.

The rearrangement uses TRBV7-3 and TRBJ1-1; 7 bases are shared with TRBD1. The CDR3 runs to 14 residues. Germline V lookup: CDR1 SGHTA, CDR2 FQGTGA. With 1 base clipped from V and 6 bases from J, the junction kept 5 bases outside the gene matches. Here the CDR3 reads CASSLRQGGAEAFF. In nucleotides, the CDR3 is TGTGCCAGCAGCTTAAGACAGGGTGGCGCTGAAGCTTTCTTT.

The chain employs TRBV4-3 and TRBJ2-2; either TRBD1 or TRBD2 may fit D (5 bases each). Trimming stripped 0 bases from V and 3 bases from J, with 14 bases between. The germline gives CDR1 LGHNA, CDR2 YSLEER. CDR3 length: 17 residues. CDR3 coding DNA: TGCGCCAGCAGCCAAGATGCCGGCAGGGAGTACACCGGGGAGCTGTTTTTT. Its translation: CASSQDAGREYTGELFF.

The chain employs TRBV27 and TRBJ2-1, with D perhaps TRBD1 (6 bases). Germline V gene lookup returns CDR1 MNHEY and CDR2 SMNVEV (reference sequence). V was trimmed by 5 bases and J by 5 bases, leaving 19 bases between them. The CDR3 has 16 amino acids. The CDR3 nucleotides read TGTGCCAGCAGTCCGCTAGGGGAGAAGGGGGACAATGAGCAGTTCTTC. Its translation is CASSPLGEKGDNEQFF.

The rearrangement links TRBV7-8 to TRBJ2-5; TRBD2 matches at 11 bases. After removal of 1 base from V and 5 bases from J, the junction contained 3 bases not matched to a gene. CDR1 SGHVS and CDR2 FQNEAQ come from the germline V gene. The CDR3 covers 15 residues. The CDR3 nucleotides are TGTGCCAGCAGCTTAGTGGCTAGCGGGGGGGAGACCCAGTACTTC. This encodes CASSLVASGGETQYF.

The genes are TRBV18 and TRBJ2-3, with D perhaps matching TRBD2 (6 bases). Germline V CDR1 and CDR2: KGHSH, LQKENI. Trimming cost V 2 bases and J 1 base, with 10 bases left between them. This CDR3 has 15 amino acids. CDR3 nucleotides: TGTGCCAGCTCACCAGGGGCTAGCGGCACAGATACGCAGTATTTT. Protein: CASSPGASGTDTQYF.

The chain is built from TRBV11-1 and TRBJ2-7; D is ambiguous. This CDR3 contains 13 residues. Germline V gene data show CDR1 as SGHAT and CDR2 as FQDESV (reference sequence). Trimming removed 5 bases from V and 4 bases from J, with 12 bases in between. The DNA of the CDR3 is TGTGCCAGCAGCACACCCGACAAGTACGAGCAGTACTTC. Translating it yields CASSTPDKYEQYF.

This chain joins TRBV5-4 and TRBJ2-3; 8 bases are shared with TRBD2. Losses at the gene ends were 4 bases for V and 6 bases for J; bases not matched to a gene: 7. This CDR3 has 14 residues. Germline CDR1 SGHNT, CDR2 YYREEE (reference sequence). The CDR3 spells CASSDPAGADTQYF. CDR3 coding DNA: TGTGCCAGCAGCGACCCAGCGGGAGCGGATACGCAGTATTTT.

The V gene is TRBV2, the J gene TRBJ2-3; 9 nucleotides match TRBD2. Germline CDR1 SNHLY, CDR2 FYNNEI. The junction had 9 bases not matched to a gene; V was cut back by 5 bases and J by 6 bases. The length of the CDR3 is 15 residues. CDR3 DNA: TGTGCCAGCAGTCCCCGCGGGGGGGCAAGGGATACGCAGTATTTT. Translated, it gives CASSPRGGARDTQYF.

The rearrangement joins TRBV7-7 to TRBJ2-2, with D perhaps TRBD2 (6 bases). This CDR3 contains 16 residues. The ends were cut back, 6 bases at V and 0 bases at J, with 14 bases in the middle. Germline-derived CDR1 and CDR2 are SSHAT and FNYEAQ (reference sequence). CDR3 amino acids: CASSGSLATNTGELFF. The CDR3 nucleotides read TGTGCCAGCAGTGGTTCCCTAGCGACGAACACCGGGGAGCTGTTTTTT.

CDR3: CASSEVRRGVYEQYF. CDR3 DNA sequence: TGTGCCAGCAGTGAAGTAAGAAGGGGCGTCTACGAGCAGTACTTC. The V call is TRBV6-1, the J call TRBJ2-7, with a possible D match to TRBD1 (5 bases). CDR1 is MNHNS and CDR2 is SASEGT in the germline V gene. The CDR3 runs 15 residues. Trimming removed 1 base from V and 3 bases from J, with 13 bases in between.